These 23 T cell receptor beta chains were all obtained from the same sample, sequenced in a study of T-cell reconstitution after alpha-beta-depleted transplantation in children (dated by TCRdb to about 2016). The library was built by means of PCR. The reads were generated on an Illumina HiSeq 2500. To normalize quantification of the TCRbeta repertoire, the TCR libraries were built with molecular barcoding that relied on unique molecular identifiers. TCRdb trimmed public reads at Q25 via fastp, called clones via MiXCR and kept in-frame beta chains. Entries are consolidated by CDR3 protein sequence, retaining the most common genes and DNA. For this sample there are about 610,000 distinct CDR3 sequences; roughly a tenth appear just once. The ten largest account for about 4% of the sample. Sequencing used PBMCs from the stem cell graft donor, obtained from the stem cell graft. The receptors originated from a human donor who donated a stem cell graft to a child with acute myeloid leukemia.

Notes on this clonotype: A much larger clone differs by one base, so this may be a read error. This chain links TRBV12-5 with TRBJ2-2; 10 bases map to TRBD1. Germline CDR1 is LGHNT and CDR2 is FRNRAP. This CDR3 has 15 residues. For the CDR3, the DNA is TGTACTAGTGGCCCGGGACAGGGGTACACCGGGGAGCTGTTTTTT. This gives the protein CTSGPGQGYTGELFF.

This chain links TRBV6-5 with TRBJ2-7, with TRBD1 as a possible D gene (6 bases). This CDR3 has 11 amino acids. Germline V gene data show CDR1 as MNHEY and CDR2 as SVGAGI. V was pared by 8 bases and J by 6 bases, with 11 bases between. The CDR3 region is CASLQGGEQYF. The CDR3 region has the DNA TGTGCCAGCTTACAGGGTGGCGAGCAGTACTTC.

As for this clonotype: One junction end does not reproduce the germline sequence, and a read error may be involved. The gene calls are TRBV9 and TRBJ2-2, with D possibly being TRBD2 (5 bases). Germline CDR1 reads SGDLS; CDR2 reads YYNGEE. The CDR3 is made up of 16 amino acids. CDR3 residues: CASGVISGPRTGELFF. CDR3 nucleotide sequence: TGTGCCAGCGGCGTAATAAGCGGACCGCGGACCGGGGAGCTGTTTTTT.

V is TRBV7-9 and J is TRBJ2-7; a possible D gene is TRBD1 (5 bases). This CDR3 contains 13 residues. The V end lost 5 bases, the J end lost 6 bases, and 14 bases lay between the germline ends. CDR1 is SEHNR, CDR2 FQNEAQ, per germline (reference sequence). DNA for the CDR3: TGTGCCAGCAGCACAAGTGGGGCTAGCGAGCAGTACTTC. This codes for CASSTSGASEQYF.

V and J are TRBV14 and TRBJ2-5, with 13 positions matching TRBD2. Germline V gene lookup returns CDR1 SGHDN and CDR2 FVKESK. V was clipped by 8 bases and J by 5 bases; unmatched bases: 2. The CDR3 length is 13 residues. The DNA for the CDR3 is TGTGCCAGCGGACTAGCGGGAGCTGAGACCCAGTACTTC. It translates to CASGLAGAETQYF.

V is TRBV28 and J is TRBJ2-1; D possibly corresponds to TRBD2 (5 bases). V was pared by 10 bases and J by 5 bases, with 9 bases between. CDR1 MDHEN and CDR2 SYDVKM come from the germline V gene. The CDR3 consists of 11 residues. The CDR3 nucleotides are TGTGCCATCCGAGCGGACAATGAGCAGTTCTTC. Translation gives CAIRADNEQFF.

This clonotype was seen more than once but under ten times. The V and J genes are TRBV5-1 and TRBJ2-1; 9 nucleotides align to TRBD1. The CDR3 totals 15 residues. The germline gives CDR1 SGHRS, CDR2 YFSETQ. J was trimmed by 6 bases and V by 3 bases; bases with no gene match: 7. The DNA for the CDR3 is TGCGCCAGCAGCTCGGGGCCGGGACAGGGCAATGAGCAGTTCTTC. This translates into CASSSGPGQGNEQFF.

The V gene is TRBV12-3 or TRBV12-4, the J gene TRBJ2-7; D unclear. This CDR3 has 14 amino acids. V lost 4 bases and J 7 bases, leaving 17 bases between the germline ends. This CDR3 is CASSSGHTPDEQYF. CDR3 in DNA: TGTGCCAGCAGTTCCGGCCATACTCCTGATGAGCAGTACTTC.

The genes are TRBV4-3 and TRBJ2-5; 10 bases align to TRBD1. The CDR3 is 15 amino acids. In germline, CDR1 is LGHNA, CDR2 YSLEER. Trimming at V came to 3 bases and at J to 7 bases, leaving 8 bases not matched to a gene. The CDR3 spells CASSQVTGGLGTQYF. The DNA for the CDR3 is TGCGCCAGCAGCCAGGTGACAGGGGGCTTAGGGACCCAGTACTTC.

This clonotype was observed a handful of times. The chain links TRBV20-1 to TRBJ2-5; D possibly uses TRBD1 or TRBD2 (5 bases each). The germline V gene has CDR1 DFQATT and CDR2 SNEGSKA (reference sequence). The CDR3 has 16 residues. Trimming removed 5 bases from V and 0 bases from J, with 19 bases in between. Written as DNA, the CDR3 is TGCAGTGCTCGGGACCGGTCAGGGTGGTACCAAGAGACCCAGTACTTC. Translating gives CSARDRSGWYQETQYF.

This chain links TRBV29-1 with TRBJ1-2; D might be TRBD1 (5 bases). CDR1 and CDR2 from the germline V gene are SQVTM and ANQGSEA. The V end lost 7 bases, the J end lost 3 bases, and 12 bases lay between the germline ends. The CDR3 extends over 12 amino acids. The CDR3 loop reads CSADGGYYGYTF. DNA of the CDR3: TGCAGCGCCGATGGGGGGTACTATGGCTACACCTTC.

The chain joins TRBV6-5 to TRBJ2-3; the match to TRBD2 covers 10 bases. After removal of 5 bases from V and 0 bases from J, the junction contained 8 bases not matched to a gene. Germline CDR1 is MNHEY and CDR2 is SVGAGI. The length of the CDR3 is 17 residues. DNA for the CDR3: TGTGCCAGCAGTCACATACTAGCGGGACGGAGCACAGATACGCAGTATTTT. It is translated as CASSHILAGRSTDTQYF.

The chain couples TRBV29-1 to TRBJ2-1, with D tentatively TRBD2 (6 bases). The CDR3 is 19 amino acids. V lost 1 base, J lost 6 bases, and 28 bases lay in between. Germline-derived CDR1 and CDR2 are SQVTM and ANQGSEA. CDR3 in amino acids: CSVEVFVGIRGGPPNEQFF. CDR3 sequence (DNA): TGCAGCGTTGAAGTCTTTGTCGGGATCCGGGGAGGACCCCCCAATGAGCAGTTCTTC.

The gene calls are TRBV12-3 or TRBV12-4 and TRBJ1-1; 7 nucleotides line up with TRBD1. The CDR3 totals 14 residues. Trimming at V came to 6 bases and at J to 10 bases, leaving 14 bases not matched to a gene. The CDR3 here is CASSIIIRTGGAFF. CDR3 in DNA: TGTGCCAGCAGCATCATCATAAGGACAGGCGGAGCTTTCTTT.

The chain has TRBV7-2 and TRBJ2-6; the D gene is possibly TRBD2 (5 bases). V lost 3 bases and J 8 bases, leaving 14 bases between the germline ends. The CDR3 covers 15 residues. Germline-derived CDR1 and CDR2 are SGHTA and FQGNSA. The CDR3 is CASSFGLLSTNVLTF. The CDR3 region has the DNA TGTGCCAGCAGCTTCGGACTCTTGTCGACCAACGTCCTGACTTTC.

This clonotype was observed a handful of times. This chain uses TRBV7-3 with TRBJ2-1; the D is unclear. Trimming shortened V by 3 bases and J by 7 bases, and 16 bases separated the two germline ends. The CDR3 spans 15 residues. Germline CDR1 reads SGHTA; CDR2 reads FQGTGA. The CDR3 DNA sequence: TGTGCCAGCAGCTTCCCGGGCCGACATGGAAATGAGCAGTTCTTC. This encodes CASSFPGRHGNEQFF.

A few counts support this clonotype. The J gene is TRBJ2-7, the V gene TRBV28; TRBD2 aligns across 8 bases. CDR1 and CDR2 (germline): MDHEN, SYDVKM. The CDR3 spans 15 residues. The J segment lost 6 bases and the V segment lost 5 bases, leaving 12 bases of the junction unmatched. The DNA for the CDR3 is TGTGCCAGCAGTCTCCGGGGGGGGTCTGGTAGCGAGCAGTACTTC. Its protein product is CASSLRGGSGSEQYF.

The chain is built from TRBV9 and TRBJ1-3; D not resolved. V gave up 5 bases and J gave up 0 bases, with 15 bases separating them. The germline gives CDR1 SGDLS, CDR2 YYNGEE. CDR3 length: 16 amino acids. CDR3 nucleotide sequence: TGTGCCAGCAGTGGATTCACGACGGACTCTGGAAACACCATATATTTT. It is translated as CASSGFTTDSGNTIYF. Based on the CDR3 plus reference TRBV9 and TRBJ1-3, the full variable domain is DSGVTQTPKHLITATGQRVTLRCSPRSGDLSVYWYQQSLDQGLQFLIQYYNGEERAKGNILERFSAQQFPDLHSELNLSSLELGDSALYFCASSGFTTDSGNTIYFGEGSWLTVV.

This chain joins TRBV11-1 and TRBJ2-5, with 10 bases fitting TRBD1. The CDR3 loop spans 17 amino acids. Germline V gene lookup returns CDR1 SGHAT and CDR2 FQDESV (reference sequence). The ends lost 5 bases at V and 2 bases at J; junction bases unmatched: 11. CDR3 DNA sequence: TGTGCCAGCAGCATAGACAGGGGGCTGGGTCGGCAAGAGACCCAGTACTTC. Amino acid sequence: CASSIDRGLGRQETQYF.

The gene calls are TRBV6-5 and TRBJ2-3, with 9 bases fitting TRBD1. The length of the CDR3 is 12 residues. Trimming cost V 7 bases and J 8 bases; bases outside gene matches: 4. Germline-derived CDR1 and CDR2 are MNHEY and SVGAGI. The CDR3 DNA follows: TGTGCCAGCACCGCGGGACAGGGTACGCAGTATTTT. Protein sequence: CASTAGQGTQYF.

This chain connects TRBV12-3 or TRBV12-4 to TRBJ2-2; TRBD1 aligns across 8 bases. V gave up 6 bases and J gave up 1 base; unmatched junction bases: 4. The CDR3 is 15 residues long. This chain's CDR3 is CASRGQALNTGELFF. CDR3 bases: TGTGCCAGCAGGGGACAGGCCCTGAACACCGGGGAGCTGTTTTTT.

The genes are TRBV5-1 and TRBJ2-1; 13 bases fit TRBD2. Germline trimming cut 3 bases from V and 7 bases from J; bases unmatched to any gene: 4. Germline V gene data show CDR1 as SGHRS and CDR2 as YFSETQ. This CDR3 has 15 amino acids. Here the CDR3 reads CASSSGLAGANEQFF. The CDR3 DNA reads TGCGCCAGCAGCTCCGGACTAGCGGGAGCTAATGAGCAGTTCTTC.

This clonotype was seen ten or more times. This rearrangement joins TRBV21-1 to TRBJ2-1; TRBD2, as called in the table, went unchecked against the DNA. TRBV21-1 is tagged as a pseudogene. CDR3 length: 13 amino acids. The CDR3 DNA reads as TGTGCCTCCGGGCCTACCTCATACAATGAGCAGTTCTTC. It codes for CASGPTSYNEQFF.